The present TCR beta chain was sequenced within a study of blood T cell repertoires in COVID-19. In the study overall: Samples representing acute and convalescent COVID-19 were sourced from the United States, Italy and Spain. PBMCs, B-cell-depleted T cells, or T cells were the source of the cDNA or gDNA that made up the material.

Authors' methods: Reference gene primer amplification gave estimated nucleated cell counts. Libraries were prepared by immunoSEQ multiplex PCR; TCRdb keeps only in-frame clonotypes and omits some of them. D and trimming come from the DNA, and the V and J calls and clone size come from that table. The data contain 100,000 or so clones, about 85% of them singletons. The CDR3 totals 16 residues. Per the germline V gene, CDR1 is MDHEN and CDR2 is SYDVKM. The V end lost 4 bases, the J end lost 6 bases, and 19 bases lay between the germline ends. The chain uses TRBV28 and TRBJ2-4, with D possibly matching TRBD2 (6 bases). The sequence was collected from a man over 45 with active COVID-19. Sequenced input: peripheral blood. The CDR3 bases are TGTGCCAGCAGTTCCCCCGGGACCCAGGGAGGAAACATTCAGTACTTC. Residues: CASSSPGTQGGNIQYF. The full variable domain, in which reference TRBV28 and TRBJ2-4 provide the parts outside the CDR3, is DVKVTQSSRYLVKRTGEKVFLECVQDMDHENMFWYRQDPGLGLRLIYFSYDVKMKEKGDIPEGYSVSREKKERFSLILESASTNQTSMYLCASSSPGTQGGNIQYFGAGTRLSVL.